The present T cell receptor beta chain was sequenced within a study of T-cell reconstitution after alpha-beta-depleted transplantation in children. Study-wide findings and caveats: Several patients had high TCRbeta diversity at day 60; it came from surviving recipient T cells and thymic progenitors. T-cell counts and diversity at one year post-transplant came mainly from newly produced T cells.

V lost 10 bases and J lost 8; bases outside the gene matches: 12. CDR1 is LNHNV and CDR2 is YYDKDF in the germline V gene (reference sequence). The CDR3 loop spans 14 amino acids. Library preparation (for TCRbeta) was performed with unique molecular identifiers. TCRdb independently ran MiXCR on the PCR reads; one entry per CDR3 protein. Of some 200,000 distinct CDR3 sequences in the sample, roughly 6.5% were seen once. As concerns this clonotype: What it binds is unknown. This may be a read error, as it is one base from a much larger clone.

Sequenced here: PBMCs, sampled before TCRalphabeta/CD19-depleted stem cell transplant. The chain recombines TRBV15 with TRBJ1-4, with TRBD1 matching over 8 bases. This TCR came from a girl in the first two years of life with combined immunodeficiency, due to receive a stem cell transplant. The CDR3 DNA is TGTGCCATTAGTCGGACAGGGATGCGCGAAAAACTGTTTTTT. Encoded protein: CAISRTGMREKLFF.